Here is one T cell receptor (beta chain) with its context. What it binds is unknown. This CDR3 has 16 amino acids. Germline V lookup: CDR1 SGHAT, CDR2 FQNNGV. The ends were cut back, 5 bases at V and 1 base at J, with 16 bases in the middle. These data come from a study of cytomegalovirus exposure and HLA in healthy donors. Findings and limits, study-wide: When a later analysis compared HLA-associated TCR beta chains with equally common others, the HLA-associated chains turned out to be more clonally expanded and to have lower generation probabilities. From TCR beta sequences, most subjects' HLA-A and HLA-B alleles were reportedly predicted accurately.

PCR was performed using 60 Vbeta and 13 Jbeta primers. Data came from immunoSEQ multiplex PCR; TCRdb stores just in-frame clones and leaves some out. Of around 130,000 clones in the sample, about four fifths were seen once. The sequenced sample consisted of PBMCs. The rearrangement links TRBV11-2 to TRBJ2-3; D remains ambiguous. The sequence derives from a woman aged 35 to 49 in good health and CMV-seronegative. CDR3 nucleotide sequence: TGTGCCAGCAGCCGATCAGGAACTTGGGGCACAGATACGCAGTATTTT. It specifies CASSRSGTWGTDTQYF.